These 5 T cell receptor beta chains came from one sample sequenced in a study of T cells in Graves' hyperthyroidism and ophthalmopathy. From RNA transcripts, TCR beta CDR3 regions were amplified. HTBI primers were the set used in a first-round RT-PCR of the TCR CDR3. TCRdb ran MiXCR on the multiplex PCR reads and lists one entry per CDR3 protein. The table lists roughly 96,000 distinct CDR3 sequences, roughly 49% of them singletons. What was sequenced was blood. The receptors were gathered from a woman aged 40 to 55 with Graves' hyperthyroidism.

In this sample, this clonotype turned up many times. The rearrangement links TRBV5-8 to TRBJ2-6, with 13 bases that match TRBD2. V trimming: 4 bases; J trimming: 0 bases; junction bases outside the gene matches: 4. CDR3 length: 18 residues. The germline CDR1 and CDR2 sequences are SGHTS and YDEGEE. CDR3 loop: CASSRTSGSISGANVLTF. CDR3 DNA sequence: TGTGCCAGCAGCAGGACTAGCGGGAGCATCTCTGGGGCCAACGTCCTGACTTTC.

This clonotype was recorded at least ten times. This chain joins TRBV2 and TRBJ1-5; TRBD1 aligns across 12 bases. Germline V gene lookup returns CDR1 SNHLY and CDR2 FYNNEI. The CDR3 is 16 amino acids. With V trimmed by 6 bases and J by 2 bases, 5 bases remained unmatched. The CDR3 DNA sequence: TGTGCCAGCAGCGGGACAGGGGGCACAGGCAATCAGCCCCAGCATTTT. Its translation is CASSGTGGTGNQPQHF.

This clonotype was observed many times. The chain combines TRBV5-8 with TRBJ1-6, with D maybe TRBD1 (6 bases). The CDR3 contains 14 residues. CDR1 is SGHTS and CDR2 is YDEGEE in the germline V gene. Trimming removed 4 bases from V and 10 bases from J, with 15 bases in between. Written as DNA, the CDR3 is TGTGCCAGCAGCCTACAGGGCCGGGGCTCACCCCTCCACTTT. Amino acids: CASSLQGRGSPLHF.

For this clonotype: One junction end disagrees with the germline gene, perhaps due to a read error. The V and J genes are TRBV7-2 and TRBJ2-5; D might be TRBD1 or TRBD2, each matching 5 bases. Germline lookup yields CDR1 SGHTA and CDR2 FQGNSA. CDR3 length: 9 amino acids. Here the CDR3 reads CASSPGTDF. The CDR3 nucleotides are TGTGCCAGCTCTCCAGGGACGGACTTC.

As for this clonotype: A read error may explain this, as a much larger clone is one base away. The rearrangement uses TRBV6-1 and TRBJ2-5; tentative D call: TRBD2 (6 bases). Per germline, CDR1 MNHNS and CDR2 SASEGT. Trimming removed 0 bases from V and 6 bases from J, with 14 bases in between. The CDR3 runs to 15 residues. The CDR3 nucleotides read TGTGCCAGCAGTGAAGCCCAGGGAGGTTTGAAGACCCAGTACTTC. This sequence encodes CASSEAQGGLKTQYF.